This TCR beta chain appears in the sequencing data of a study of long-term antiretroviral therapy in people with HIV. This clone was detected a few times. Its antigen is undetermined. Overall study results and limits: HIV repertoires showed narrower CDR3 length ranges than controls.

The United States was where all participants with HIV were treated. Amounts of 1-10 million cryopreserved PBMC were held in the samples before DNA extraction. Researchers report immunoSEQ v3.0 was run at survey level. Each sample had sequencing targeting about 35,000-50,000 T-cell genomes. Sequenced by immunoSEQ multiplex PCR; TCRdb stores in-frame clones only, minus some. Here the sample spans tens of thousands of clones, roughly 85% being singletons. The clonotype comes from a woman in her 30s with HIV. The sequencing used unsorted PBMCs, collected 0.2 years after starting antiretroviral therapy.

The CDR3 protein is CASRHGPRDSPLHF. CDR3 sequence (DNA): TGTGCCAGCAGACACGGCCCGAGGGATTCACCCCTCCACTTT. The chain recombines TRBV6-5 with TRBJ1-6, with no clear D. Germline assignment: CDR1 MNHEY and CDR2 SVGAGI. This CDR3 has 14 amino acids. Trimming removed 6 bases at V and 8 bases at J, with 14 bases between.